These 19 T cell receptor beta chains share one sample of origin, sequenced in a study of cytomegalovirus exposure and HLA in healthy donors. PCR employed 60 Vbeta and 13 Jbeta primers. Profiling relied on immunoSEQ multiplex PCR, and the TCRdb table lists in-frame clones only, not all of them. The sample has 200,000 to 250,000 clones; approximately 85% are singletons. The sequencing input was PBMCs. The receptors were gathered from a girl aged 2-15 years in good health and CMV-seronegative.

CDR3 sequence reads: CASSLVLSAEDTQYF. In DNA, the CDR3 is TGTGCCAGCAGCTTGGTCTTGTCCGCCGAGGATACGCAGTATTTT. V and J are TRBV5-4 and TRBJ2-3; D is unresolved. Trimming took off 0 bases at V and 6 bases at J, with 14 bases between the two ends. CDR1 is SGHNT, CDR2 YYREEE, per germline (reference sequence). The CDR3 loop spans 15 amino acids.

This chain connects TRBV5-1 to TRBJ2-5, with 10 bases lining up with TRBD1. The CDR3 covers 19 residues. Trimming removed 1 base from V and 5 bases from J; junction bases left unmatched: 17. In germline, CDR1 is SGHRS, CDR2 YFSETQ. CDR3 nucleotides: TGCGCCAGCAGCTTGTGGAGTCGGGGACAGGGGAGCGGTCAGGAGACCCAGTACTTC. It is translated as CASSLWSRGQGSGQETQYF. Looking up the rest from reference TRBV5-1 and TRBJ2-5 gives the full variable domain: KAGVTQTPRYLIKTRGQQVTLSCSPISGHRSVSWYQQTPGQGLQFLFEYFSETQRNKGNFPGRFSGRQFSNSRSEMNVSTLELGDSALYLCASSLWSRGQGSGQETQYFGPGTRLLVL.

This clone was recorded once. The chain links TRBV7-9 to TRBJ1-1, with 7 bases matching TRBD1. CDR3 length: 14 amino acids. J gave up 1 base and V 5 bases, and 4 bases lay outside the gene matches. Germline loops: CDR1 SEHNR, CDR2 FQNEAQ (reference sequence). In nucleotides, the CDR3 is TGTGCCAGCAGCCCCCAGGGGGAGAACACTGAAGCTTTCTTT. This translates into CASSPQGENTEAFF. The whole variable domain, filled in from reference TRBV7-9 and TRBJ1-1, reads DTGVSQNPRHKITKRGQNVTFRCDPISEHNRLYWYRQTLGQGPEFLTYFQNEAQLEKSRLLSDRFSAERPKGSFSTLEIQRTEQGDSAMYLCASSPQGENTEAFFGQGTRLTVV.

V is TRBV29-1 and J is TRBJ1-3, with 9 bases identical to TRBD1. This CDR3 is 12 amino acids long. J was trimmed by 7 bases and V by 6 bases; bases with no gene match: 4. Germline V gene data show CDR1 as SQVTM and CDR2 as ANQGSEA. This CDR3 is CSVDRGRNTIYF. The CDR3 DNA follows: TGCAGCGTGGACAGGGGCCGGAACACCATATATTTT.

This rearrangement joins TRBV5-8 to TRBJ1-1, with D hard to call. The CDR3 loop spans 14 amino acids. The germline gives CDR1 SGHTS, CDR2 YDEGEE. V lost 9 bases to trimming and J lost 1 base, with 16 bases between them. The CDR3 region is CATTAEVWNTEAFF. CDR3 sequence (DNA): TGTGCCACAACTGCCGAGGTATGGAACACTGAAGCTTTCTTT.

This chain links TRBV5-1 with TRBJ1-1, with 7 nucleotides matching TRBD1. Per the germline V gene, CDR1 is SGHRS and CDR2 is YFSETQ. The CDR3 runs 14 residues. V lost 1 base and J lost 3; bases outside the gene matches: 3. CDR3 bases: TGCGCCAGCAGCTTGCCTGACAGGGACACTGAAGCTTTCTTT. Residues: CASSLPDRDTEAFF.

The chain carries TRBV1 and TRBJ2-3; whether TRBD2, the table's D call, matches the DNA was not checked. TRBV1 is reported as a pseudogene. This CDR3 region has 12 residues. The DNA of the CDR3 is TGCACCTTACGAACACCGCGGGTTACGCAGTATTTT. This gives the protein CTLRTPRVTQYF.

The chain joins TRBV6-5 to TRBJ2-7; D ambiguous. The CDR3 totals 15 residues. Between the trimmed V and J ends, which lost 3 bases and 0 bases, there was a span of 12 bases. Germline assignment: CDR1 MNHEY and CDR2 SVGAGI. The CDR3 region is CASSYEFAVSYEQYF. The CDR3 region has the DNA TGTGCCAGCAGTTATGAATTTGCAGTCTCCTACGAGCAGTACTTC.

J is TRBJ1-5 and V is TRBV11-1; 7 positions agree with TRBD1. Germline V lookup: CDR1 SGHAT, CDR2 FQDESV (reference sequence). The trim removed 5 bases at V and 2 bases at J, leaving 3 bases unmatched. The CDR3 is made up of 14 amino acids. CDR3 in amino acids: CASSAGTGNQPQHF. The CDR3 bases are TGTGCCAGCAGCGCCGGGACAGGCAATCAGCCCCAGCATTTT.

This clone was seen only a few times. CDR3 bases: TGCGCCAGCAGCTTTTCCGGGACAGATGAGCAGTTCTTC. Protein sequence: CASSFSGTDEQFF. The J gene is TRBJ2-1, the V gene TRBV5-1; 7 bases are a match to TRBD1. Germline assignment: CDR1 SGHRS and CDR2 YFSETQ. The CDR3 has 13 residues. The trim removed 2 bases at V and 8 bases at J, leaving 4 bases unmatched.

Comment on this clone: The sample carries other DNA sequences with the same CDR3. The CDR3 here is CASSLMRTQNTEAFF. The CDR3 DNA is TGTGCCAGCAGCTTAATGAGGACACAGAACACTGAAGCTTTCTTT. The chain is built from TRBV7-3 and TRBJ1-1, with TRBD1 as a possible D gene (5 bases). Germline-derived CDR1 and CDR2 are SGHTA and FQGTGA. This CDR3 has 15 amino acids. Trimming shortened V by 1 base and J by 1 base, and 10 bases separated the two germline ends.

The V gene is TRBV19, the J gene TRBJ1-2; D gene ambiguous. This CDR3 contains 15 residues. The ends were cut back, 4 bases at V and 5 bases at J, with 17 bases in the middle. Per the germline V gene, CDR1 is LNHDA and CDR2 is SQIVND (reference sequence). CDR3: CASSTYTRKDYGYTF. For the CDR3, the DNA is TGTGCCAGTAGTACCTACACCAGGAAGGATTATGGCTACACCTTC.

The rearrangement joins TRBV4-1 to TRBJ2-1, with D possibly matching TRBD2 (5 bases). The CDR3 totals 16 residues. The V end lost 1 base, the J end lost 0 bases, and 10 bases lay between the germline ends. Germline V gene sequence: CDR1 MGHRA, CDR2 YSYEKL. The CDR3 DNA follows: TGCGCCAGCAGCCAAGTTTACAGCGGCTCCTACAATGAGCAGTTCTTC. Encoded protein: CASSQVYSGSYNEQFF.

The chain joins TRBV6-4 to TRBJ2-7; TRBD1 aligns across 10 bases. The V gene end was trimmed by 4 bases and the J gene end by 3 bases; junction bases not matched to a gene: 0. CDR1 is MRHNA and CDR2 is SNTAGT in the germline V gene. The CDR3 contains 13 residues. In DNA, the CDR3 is TGTGCCAGCAGTGGGACAGGGGGCTACGAGCAGTACTTC. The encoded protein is CASSGTGGYEQYF.

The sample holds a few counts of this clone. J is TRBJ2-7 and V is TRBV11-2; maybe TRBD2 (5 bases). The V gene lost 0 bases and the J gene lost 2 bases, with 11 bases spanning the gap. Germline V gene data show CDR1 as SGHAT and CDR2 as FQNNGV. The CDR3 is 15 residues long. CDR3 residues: CASSLEFSAPYEQYF. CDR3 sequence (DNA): TGTGCCAGCAGCTTAGAGTTTAGCGCCCCCTACGAGCAGTACTTC.

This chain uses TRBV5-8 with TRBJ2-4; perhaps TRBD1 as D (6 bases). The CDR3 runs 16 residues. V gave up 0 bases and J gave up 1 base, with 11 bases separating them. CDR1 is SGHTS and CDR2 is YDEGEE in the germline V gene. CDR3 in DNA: TGTGCCAGCAGCTTGGGCCAAACAGGGGCCAAAAACATTCAGTACTTC. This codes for CASSLGQTGAKNIQYF.

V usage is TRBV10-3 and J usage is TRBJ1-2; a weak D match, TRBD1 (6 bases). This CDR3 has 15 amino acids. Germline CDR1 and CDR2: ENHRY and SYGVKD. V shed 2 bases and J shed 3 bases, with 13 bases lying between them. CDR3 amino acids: CAISEHRDWDYGYTF. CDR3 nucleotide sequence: TGTGCCATCAGTGAGCACAGGGATTGGGACTATGGCTACACCTTC.

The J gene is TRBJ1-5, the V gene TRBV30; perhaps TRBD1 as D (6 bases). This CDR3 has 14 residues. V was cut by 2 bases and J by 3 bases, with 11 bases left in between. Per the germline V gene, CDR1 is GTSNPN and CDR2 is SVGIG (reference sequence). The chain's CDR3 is CAWSLTGYNQPQHF. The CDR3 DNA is TGTGCCTGGAGTTTGACAGGCTACAATCAGCCCCAGCATTTT.

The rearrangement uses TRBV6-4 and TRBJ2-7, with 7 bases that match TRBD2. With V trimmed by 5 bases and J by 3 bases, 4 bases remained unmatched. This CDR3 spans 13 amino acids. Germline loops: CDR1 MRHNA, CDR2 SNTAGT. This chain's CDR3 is CASSLLAGYEQYF. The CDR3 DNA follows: TGTGCCAGCAGTTTGTTAGCGGGCTACGAGCAGTACTTC.